Below, 12 T cell receptor beta chains from the same sample are listed, as sequenced in a study of identical twins. Each CDR3 protein is one row after TCRdb ran MiXCR on the 5' RACE reads. The table shows 420,000 or so distinct CDR3 sequences, with around 20% occurring only once. Specimen: naive T cells sorted from blood. These receptors all come from a man over 45 in good health.

The CDR3 protein is CASRLSGGPGDTQYF. CDR3 nucleotides: TGCGCCAGCAGACTTAGCGGGGGGCCGGGGGATACGCAGTATTTT. The chain carries TRBV10-2 and TRBJ2-3, with TRBD2 matching over 10 bases. Germline V gene data show CDR1 as WSHSY and CDR2 as SAAADI. J lost 6 bases, V lost 6 bases, and 9 bases had no gene match. The CDR3 contains 15 residues.

This clonotype appeared many times. The DNA of the CDR3 is TGCAGCGCCCCCTCGTCAACAGGGGGCTACGAGCAGTACTTC. Its protein is CSAPSSTGGYEQYF. This chain joins TRBV20-1 and TRBJ2-7, with 8 bases identical to TRBD1. The germline V gene has CDR1 DFQATT and CDR2 SNEGSKA (reference sequence). CDR3 length equals 14 residues.

A few counts support this clonotype. The chain links TRBV20-1 to TRBJ2-7, with 9 bases fitting TRBD2. Trimming took 3 bases from V and 3 from J; bases not matched to a gene: 6. Germline loops: CDR1 DFQATT, CDR2 SNEGSKA (reference sequence). The CDR3 covers 14 residues. CDR3 nucleotides: TGCAGTGCTAGTCGGCTAGCGGGAATCTACGAGCAGTACTTC. This codes for CSASRLAGIYEQYF.

V gene TRBV5-4 combines with J gene TRBJ2-3; D possibly matches TRBD1 or TRBD2 (5 bases each). This CDR3 has 15 residues. CDR1 is SGHNT and CDR2 is YYREEE in the germline V gene (reference sequence). Trimming removed 5 bases from V and 4 bases from J, with 17 bases in between. DNA of the CDR3: TGTGCCAGCAGTACTAGGGGCGGGTTTCCAGATACGCAGTATTTT. Translating gives CASSTRGGFPDTQYF.

This clonotype was observed many times. V is TRBV5-1 and J is TRBJ2-6, with D unresolved. The CDR3 spans 15 residues. Looked up from germline, CDR1 is SGHRS and CDR2 is YFSETQ. The V and J ends lost 0 bases and 5 bases respectively, with 9 bases between them. The CDR3 DNA reads TGCGCCAGCAGCTTGGATGGGTTTCGGGCCAACGTCCTGACTTTC. It translates to CASSLDGFRANVLTF. Full variable domain (outside the CDR3, taken from reference TRBV5-1 and TRBJ2-6): KAGVTQTPRYLIKTRGQQVTLSCSPISGHRSVSWYQQTPGQGLQFLFEYFSETQRNKGNFPGRFSGRQFSNSRSEMNVSTLELGDSALYLCASSLDGFRANVLTFGAGSRLTVL.

In this sample, this clonotype turned up many times. The CDR3 DNA reads TGTGCCAGCAGCTTAGCGGGAGGGGATGAGCAGTTCTTC. Translation gives CASSLAGGDEQFF. The rearrangement uses TRBV7-9 and TRBJ2-1; 7 bases match TRBD2. The CDR3 runs 13 residues. Germline V gene data show CDR1 as SEHNR and CDR2 as FQNEAQ (reference sequence). The V and J ends lost 0 bases and 8 bases, in that order; junction bases with no gene match: 1.

The V call is TRBV7-2, the J call TRBJ2-5, with 7 positions matching TRBD2. Trimming removed 5 bases from V and 5 bases from J; junction bases left unmatched: 8. The CDR3 extends over 14 amino acids. CDR1 and CDR2 from the germline V gene are SGHTA and FQGNSA. The CDR3: CASSTSGTKETQYF. The CDR3 nucleotides are TGTGCCAGCAGCACATCCGGGACTAAGGAGACCCAGTACTTC.

The chain joins TRBV20-1 to TRBJ2-5; 14 bases are a match to TRBD2. CDR1 is DFQATT, CDR2 SNEGSKA, per germline (reference sequence). There are 17 residues in the CDR3. Trimming cost V 5 bases and J 7 bases; bases outside gene matches: 15. The CDR3 here is CSASRTGGTSGRGTQYF. CDR3 coding DNA: TGCAGTGCTTCCCGGACAGGCGGGACTAGCGGGAGAGGGACCCAGTACTTC.

The V and J genes are TRBV6-5 and TRBJ1-1; D gene uncertain. The CDR3 is made up of 12 amino acids. Trimming left V 7 bases short and J 1 base short, with 7 bases between. Germline V lookup: CDR1 MNHEY, CDR2 SVGAGI. This CDR3 reads CASMRPNTEAFF. The DNA for the CDR3 is TGTGCCAGCATGCGGCCGAACACTGAAGCTTTCTTT.

This chain connects TRBV7-8 to TRBJ2-5, with 12 bases lining up with TRBD1. The ends lost 8 bases at V and 5 bases at J; junction bases unmatched: 6. The CDR3 has 14 amino acids. Per germline, CDR1 SGHVS and CDR2 FQNEAQ. The DNA for the CDR3 is TGTGCCAGCGCTGGGACAGGGGGCGAGGAGACCCAGTACTTC. This encodes CASAGTGGEETQYF.

The J gene is TRBJ1-4, the V gene TRBV20-1; TRBD1 aligns across 9 bases. With V trimmed by 2 bases and J by 11 bases, 9 bases remained unmatched. The germline CDR1 and CDR2 sequences are DFQATT and SNEGSKA (reference sequence). The CDR3 covers 14 residues. CDR3 in amino acids: CSARSGQGREKLFF. CDR3 bases: TGCAGTGCTAGATCCGGACAGGGGCGTGAGAAACTGTTTTTT.

This clonotype was found many times. The chain couples TRBV11-2 to TRBJ2-1; D uncertain. Trimming took 2 bases from V and 3 from J, leaving 14 bases between them. Per germline, CDR1 SGHAT and CDR2 FQNNGV. The CDR3 length is 16 residues. As DNA, the CDR3 is TGTGCCAGCAGCTTAAACTTCGGGCCGATCTACAATGAGCAGTTCTTC. This translates into CASSLNFGPIYNEQFF.